The source of this T cell receptor (beta chain) is a study of shared clonotypes between healthy human individuals (TCRdb year 2020). Context from the whole study: A few men and a couple of women, aged 18 to 49 years, made up the cohort. Each donor's leukapheresis produced roughly between about 0.8 and 10 billion PBMCs. The study deeply sequenced blood TCR repertoires of five healthy adults to estimate repertoire size and the extent of clonotype sharing between individuals. To increase sequencing depth and limit assay-specific biases, TCR repertoire library preparation and sequencing were carried out by different laboratories using diverse techniques. Per donor, three plates each were used for CD4 naive and CD4 memory, two for CD8 naive, and one for CD8 memory. Overall study results and their limits: Compared with non-shared clonotypes, the clonotypes found in all four sorted-subset donors had higher generation probabilities. Because the study included a small number of donors, the genetic and exposure-history diversity represented was limited. Incomplete sequencing was indicated by rarefaction of sorted-subset datasets, despite the large sequencing depth. Sampling was limited to blood, and TCR repertoires in tissue likely differ from TCR repertoires in blood. Sharing across several donors was observed for about 5% of naive CD4, over 3% of naive CD8, 2% to 2.5% of memory CD4, and roughly 0.4% of memory CD8 clonotypes. Pairwise subsampling led to the expectation that sequencing depth would affect the degree of clonotype sharing among donors. Larger estimated clonotype richness was generally found for naive subsets than for memory subsets.

Using the deep immunoSEQ assay, TCR CDR3 regions were amplified from genomic DNA by multiplex PCR. Extracted genomic DNA from each cell subset was distributed evenly across all wells of several immunoSEQ 96-well plates, and each plate was treated as a replicate. For sorted subsets, each replicate PCR was loaded with roughly 200 ng genomic DNA, equivalent to about 30,000 T cell genomes. Purified libraries were quantified with a Qubit 3.0 fluorometer, sized on a Bioanalyzer 2100, and re-quantified with the KAPA Library Quantification kit. A separate single-read 150-cycle Illumina NextSeq 550 flow cell was used to sequence each immunoSEQ 96-well plate. The authors' pipeline ran thus. Because the immunoSEQ output held only junctional sequences and lacked quality scores, the filtering could not match the filtering applied to full-length reads. Sequences were annotated with PyIR, a Python wrapper for IgBLAST v1.9, and V/J genes and CDR3 were assigned using IMGT germline references. Reads with weak V/J assignments (E-value above 1e-6), missing CDR3, stop codons, out-of-frame junctions, or ambiguous translated residues were removed. A V3J clonotype was defined by an identical inferred V gene, J gene, and CDR3 amino acid sequence. Percentage overlap between repertoires was computed as shared unique clonotypes divided by the size of the smaller repertoire. Richness of each repertoire was evaluated using RTK rarefaction, the Chao1 estimator, and Recon v2.1 estimates of unobserved clonotypes. For all TCRbeta clonotypes obtained by the gDNA method from a handful of donors, generation probabilities were computed with OLGA. TCRdb re-hosts the immuneACCESS table, in-frame sequences only. Its copies lack some clones; in the studies checked, an unresolved V gene accounts for under half of them, and the cause for the rest is not known. The DNA was the basis for D and trimming; V, J and clone size are from that table. The sample data list under 700,000 clones, and 85% to 95% of these were observed just once. Over 0.1% of the sample lies in the top ten.

For the CD8 naive samples, CD45RO-negative cells were positively selected for CCR7, yielding a CD45RA+CCR7+ population from which TemRA cells were excluded. Healthy HIV-negative adults with no recently reported acute infections or vaccinations were included as donors. Every donor was a Caucasian adult living in Nashville, Tennessee, USA. Blood was collected by leukapheresis, and PBMCs were isolated by Ficoll-Histopaque density gradient centrifugation and then cryopreserved in liquid nitrogen vapor phase. Analytical flow cytometry was used to check the purity and quantity of every magnetically sorted T cell population. Genomic DNA was isolated from every sorted fraction and measured by UV absorbance on a Nanodrop 2000c. This clone was counted only a few times. Its antigen is not yet known. It has no much larger one-base neighbor in the sample; base qualities were not kept. Other DNA sequences within the sample encode an identical CDR3.

The clonotype was recovered from a woman aged 25 to 45 in good health. Sequencing was done on a sample of naive CD8+ T cells sorted from blood. Read against the paper, the sample's cell subset or site label means: CD45RA+CCR7+.

Read as DNA, the sequence is TGTGCCAGCAGCGTAGGGAACACCATATATTTT. Translation gives CASSVGNTIYF. The V and J segments used are TRBV9 and TRBJ1-3, with no confidently assigned D gene. Sequences SGDLS (CDR1) and YYNGEE (CDR2) are obtained from the germline V gene. V is shortened by 0 bases, J by 7 bases, and the region joining them spans 2 bases. The CDR3 has 11 amino acids, counting the end cysteine and phenylalanine. Only the CDR3 part of the read is kept: 33 bases, read in frame from the first base.